The subject of this entry is one T cell receptor beta chain. Assay used: immunoSEQ multiplex PCR; TCRdb lists only in-frame clones, some missing. The table includes approximately 37,000 clones, about 93% detected once. This entry belongs to a study of T cell changes during pregnancy in multiple sclerosis. V lost 6 bases, J lost 2 bases, and 17 bases lay in between. The CDR3 is made up of 16 amino acids. Germline-derived CDR1 and CDR2 are SGHTS and YDEGEE. The V call is TRBV5-8, the J call TRBJ2-2, with D perhaps matching TRBD2 (5 bases). The clonotype originates from a female donor with multiple sclerosis, enrolled in a pregnancy study. The sequenced sample was CD4+ T cells from peripheral blood mononuclear cells, obtained in the third trimester of pregnancy. This chain's CDR3 is CASISLASLNTGELFF. The CDR3 DNA reads TGTGCCAGCATCTCCTTGGCTAGCCTAAACACCGGGGAGCTGTTTTTT.